This T cell receptor (beta chain) was found in a study of blood T cell repertoires in COVID-19. Study context: The samples span acute and convalescent COVID-19 from the United States, Italy and Spain. The cDNA or gDNA used as material had been derived from T cells, B-cell-depleted T cells, or PBMCs.

Per the original methods: Amplification of reference gene primers provided the estimated nucleated cell counts. TCRdb's copy holds only in-frame clones and misses some; the assay was immunoSEQ multiplex PCR. V and J calls and clone size are copied from that table; D and trimming were computed from the DNA. The sample lists about 150,000 clones; over 70% were seen once. J was trimmed by 3 bases and V by 0 bases; bases with no gene match: 5. The CDR3 contains 15 residues. Germline V gene sequence: CDR1 SGHRS, CDR2 YFSETQ. This receptor was identified in a man aged 55-75 years with active or convalescent COVID-19. This chain joins TRBV5-1 and TRBJ2-7, with 8 bases that match TRBD2. The specimen sequenced was peripheral blood. The CDR3 DNA follows: TGCGCCAGCAGCTTGGCCGCGCGGGAGGTCTACGAGCAGTACTTC. Its protein product is CASSLAAREVYEQYF.